The 27 T cell receptor beta chains below all came from one sample that was sequenced in a study of cytomegalovirus exposure and HLA in healthy donors. PCR used 60 Vbeta primers and 13 Jbeta primers. Repertoires were generated with immunoSEQ multiplex PCR, while TCRdb's copy carries only in-frame clones and drops some. Of more than 100,000 clones in the sample, less than 65% are singletons; the top ten hold 10%. Sequenced: PBMCs. The receptor source for this set is a man aged 40-50 years in good health and CMV-seropositive.

The chain recombines TRBV10-3 with TRBJ2-5, with D possibly being TRBD1 (7 bases). The CDR3 has 13 residues. Trimming cost V 8 bases and J 2 bases, with 12 bases left between them. The V gene's germline CDR1 is ENHRY and CDR2 SYGVKD. The CDR3 bases are TGTGCCATCGGAGGGGGCGGGCAAGAGACCCAGTACTTC. As protein: CAIGGGGQETQYF.

The CDR3 coding sequence is TGCGCCAGCATCGGGGCGGGAATGGTTACCGGGGAGCTGTTTTTT. Translated, it gives CASIGAGMVTGELFF. This rearrangement joins TRBV10-2 to TRBJ2-2, with a tentative D call TRBD2 (6 bases). The CDR3 is made up of 15 amino acids. V was clipped by 7 bases and J by 5 bases, with 17 bases between them. The germline CDR1 and CDR2 sequences are WSHSY and SAAADI.

This clone was found a few times. The chain carries TRBV10-2 and TRBJ1-4; D is unresolved. This CDR3 is built from 12 residues. V was trimmed by 8 bases and J by 7 bases, leaving 11 bases between them. Germline CDR1 WSHSY, CDR2 SAAADI. The CDR3 DNA reads as TGCGCCAGCCGGTCGGGAGGTGAAAAACTGTTTTTT. This translates into CASRSGGEKLFF.

About this clone: A junction boundary mismatches the germline segment, possibly from a read error. Within the sample, other DNA sequences also encode this same CDR3. The chain recombines TRBV10-3 with TRBJ1-6; D not resolved. The length of the CDR3 is 16 residues. Germline assignment: CDR1 ENHRY and CDR2 SYGVKD. The CDR3 nucleotides read TGTGCCATCAGCGAGAAACAGAGCTCCTATAATTCACCCCTCCACTTC. It codes for CAISEKQSSYNSPLHF.

This clone was detected only once. The chain couples TRBV9 to TRBJ2-7; 14 bases are a match to TRBD2. The germline CDR1 and CDR2 sequences are SGDLS and YYNGEE. There are 17 residues in the CDR3. Trimming removed 3 bases from V and 4 bases from J; junction bases left unmatched: 9. The CDR3 coding sequence is TGTGCCAGCAGCGCGGGACTAGCGGGAGTCTCTTTATACGAGCAGTACTTC. As protein: CASSAGLAGVSLYEQYF.

V usage is TRBV11-2 and J usage is TRBJ2-3; 8 nucleotides line up with TRBD2. CDR3 length: 16 amino acids. Trimming at V came to 1 base and at J to 2 bases, leaving 5 bases not matched to a gene. Germline CDR1 is SGHAT and CDR2 is FQNNGV. Here the CDR3 reads CASSLVVSGNTDTQYF. CDR3 nucleotide sequence: TGTGCCAGCAGCTTAGTTGTTAGCGGGAACACAGATACGCAGTATTTT.

The chain carries TRBV30 and TRBJ2-7; 9 bases fit TRBD1. The V gene's germline CDR1 is GTSNPN and CDR2 SVGIG (reference sequence). CDR3 length: 14 residues. V trimming: 4 bases; J trimming: 5 bases; junction bases outside the gene matches: 9. The CDR3 DNA reads as TGTGCCTGGACACTCCGGGACAGGGTCAACGAGCAGTACTTC. Translating gives CAWTLRDRVNEQYF.

The V and J genes are TRBV30 and TRBJ2-5; D might be TRBD2 (6 bases). V was pared by 0 bases and J by 1 base, with 9 bases between. The germline CDR1 and CDR2 sequences are GTSNPN and SVGIG (reference sequence). CDR3 length equals 14 residues. In DNA, the CDR3 is TGTGCCTGGAGTGTAACGGGAGCCCAAGAGACCCAGTACTTC. Amino acid sequence: CAWSVTGAQETQYF.

This chain uses TRBV5-1 with TRBJ2-3; D is unclear. Germline V lookup: CDR1 SGHRS, CDR2 YFSETQ. CDR3 length: 13 amino acids. Between the trimmed V and J ends, which lost 0 bases and 5 bases, there was a span of 7 bases. The CDR3 sequence: CASSLAGRDTQYF. In nucleotides, the CDR3 is TGCGCCAGCAGCTTGGCCGGTCGAGATACGCAGTATTTT.

This clone was observed a few times. This rearrangement joins TRBV7-2 to TRBJ2-5, with 7 bases aligning to TRBD1. The V gene end was trimmed by 5 bases and the J gene end by 3 bases; junction bases not matched to a gene: 6. This CDR3 spans 14 amino acids. From germline, CDR1 is SGHTA and CDR2 FQGNSA. This chain's CDR3 is CASSASGTEETQYF. The CDR3 DNA sequence: TGTGCCAGCAGCGCTTCCGGGACAGAAGAGACCCAGTACTTC.

The CDR3 spells CASSPIEQGFYGYTF. The CDR3 coding sequence is TGTGCCAGCTCACCAATTGAACAGGGGTTCTATGGCTACACCTTC. The genes are TRBV18 and TRBJ1-2; 7 nucleotides match TRBD1. In germline, CDR1 is KGHSH, CDR2 LQKENI. This CDR3 has 15 amino acids. V lost 2 bases to trimming and J lost 4 bases; unmatched junction nucleotides: 7.

The gene calls are TRBV4-1 and TRBJ1-2; 9 positions match TRBD1. Trimming removed 4 bases from V and 4 bases from J; junction bases left unmatched: 4. Germline values: CDR1 MGHRA, CDR2 YSYEKL. CDR3 length: 14 residues. The CDR3 loop reads CASSPDRGGYGYTF. CDR3 bases: TGCGCCAGCAGCCCGGACAGGGGCGGCTATGGCTACACCTTC.

This clone was recorded a few times. This chain uses TRBV5-1 with TRBJ1-1; 8 bases are a match to TRBD1. Per germline, CDR1 SGHRS and CDR2 YFSETQ. The CDR3 length is 15 residues. Germline trimming cut 0 bases from V and 2 bases from J; bases unmatched to any gene: 3. The CDR3 DNA sequence: TGCGCCAGCAGCTTGGGGACAGGGATTAACACTGAAGCTTTCTTT. Translating it yields CASSLGTGINTEAFF.

The chain has TRBV27 and TRBJ2-5; 12 bases line up with TRBD2. CDR3 length: 19 residues. The germline V gene encodes CDR1 MNHEY and CDR2 SMNVEV (reference sequence). The junction had 13 bases not matched to a gene; V was cut back by 1 base and J by 4 bases. The CDR3 here is CASSLYGASGGAGGETQYF. The DNA for the CDR3 is TGTGCCAGCAGTTTATATGGGGCTAGCGGGGGGGCGGGGGGAGAGACCCAGTACTTC.

V gene TRBV30 combines with J gene TRBJ2-3; D remains unclear. This CDR3 is built from 11 residues. CDR1 is GTSNPN and CDR2 is SVGIG in the germline V gene (reference sequence). V was shortened by 3 bases and J by 1 base, with 2 bases between the two germline ends. This chain's CDR3 is CAWSGTDTQYF. In DNA form, the CDR3 reads TGTGCCTGGAGCGGCACAGATACGCAGTATTTT.

Here the CDR3 DNA reads TGTGCCAGCAGCCAAGTTGCGCAGGGTACCTACGAGCAGTACTTC. Translated: CASSQVAQGTYEQYF. This chain connects TRBV4-2 to TRBJ2-7, with D perhaps TRBD1 (5 bases). Per the germline V gene, CDR1 is LGHNA and CDR2 is YNFKEQ. CDR3 length: 15 amino acids. V lost 1 base, J lost 2 bases, and 12 bases lay in between.

The chain has TRBV7-2 and TRBJ2-1, with D possibly TRBD1 on 5 matching bases. From germline, CDR1 is SGHTA and CDR2 FQGNSA. Trimming left V 1 base short and J 3 bases short, with 13 bases between. The CDR3 covers 16 residues. The CDR3 DNA is TGTGCCAGCAGCTTAGGACAGACACTAAACTACAATGAGCAGTTCTTC. This encodes CASSLGQTLNYNEQFF.

This chain links TRBV7-2 with TRBJ2-7; TRBD2 aligns across 10 bases. Germline CDR1 reads SGHTA; CDR2 reads FQGNSA. CDR3 size: 16 residues. Trimming removed 5 bases from V and 5 bases from J; junction bases left unmatched: 12. The CDR3, as DNA: TGTGCCAGCAGCCCTCTCCTAGCGGGAGCATCCCACGAGCAGTACTTC. This sequence encodes CASSPLLAGASHEQYF.

The V call is TRBV5-8, the J call TRBJ2-5; D unresolved. The V gene lost 4 bases and the J gene lost 14 bases, with 18 bases spanning the gap. This CDR3 has 12 amino acids. CDR1 is SGHTS, CDR2 YDEGEE, per germline. CDR3 DNA sequence: TGTGCCAGCAGCCCATGGGCCCAGGCTGGTTACTTC. Encoded protein: CASSPWAQAGYF.

The chain joins TRBV9 to TRBJ2-2, with D maybe TRBD2 (6 bases). The CDR3 is 16 residues long. In germline, CDR1 is SGDLS, CDR2 YYNGEE. Between the trimmed V and J ends, which lost 3 bases and 2 bases, there was a span of 14 bases. The CDR3 sequence: CASSARLGENTGELFF. DNA of the CDR3: TGTGCCAGCAGCGCAAGACTAGGCGAAAACACCGGGGAGCTGTTTTTT.

This chain connects TRBV25-1 to TRBJ2-3; TRBD2 matches at 13 bases. With 1 base clipped from V and 4 bases from J, the junction kept 8 bases outside the gene matches. The CDR3 extends over 18 amino acids. Germline values: CDR1 MGHDK, CDR2 SYGVNS. This chain's CDR3 is CASSESYGGTSGADTQYF. The CDR3 DNA reads TGTGCCAGCAGTGAATCATATGGGGGGACTAGCGGGGCAGATACGCAGTATTTT.

The chain is built from TRBV27 and TRBJ1-1; unclear D gene. The length of the CDR3 is 14 residues. The V end was cut by 2 bases, the J end by 0 bases, with 7 bases between. Germline V gene sequence: CDR1 MNHEY, CDR2 SMNVEV (reference sequence). CDR3 in amino acids: CASSLEGLNTEAFF. CDR3 bases: TGTGCCAGCAGTTTAGAGGGCTTGAACACTGAAGCTTTCTTT.

This chain connects TRBV15 to TRBJ2-2; D might be TRBD1 (5 bases). This CDR3 has 15 residues. V was shortened by 2 bases and J by 9 bases, with 16 bases between the two germline ends. Germline values: CDR1 LNHNV, CDR2 YYDKDF (reference sequence). The CDR3 DNA is TGTGCCACCAGCAGACCTGAGGATCAGGGAAGGGAGCTGTTTTTT. This gives the protein CATSRPEDQGRELFF.

This clone was recorded a few times. The chain joins TRBV7-2 to TRBJ2-1; 7 bases are a match to TRBD2. The CDR3 contains 12 residues. The germline V gene encodes CDR1 SGHTA and CDR2 FQGNSA. V lost 5 bases to trimming and J lost 8 bases; unmatched junction nucleotides: 3. The CDR3 is CASSPGGYEQFF. CDR3 nucleotide sequence: TGTGCCAGCAGCCCGGGGGGTTATGAGCAGTTCTTC.

This clone has a handful of counts. In the same sample, other DNA sequences code for this CDR3. V gene TRBV25-1 combines with J gene TRBJ2-1, with D maybe TRBD1 (6 bases). V shed 4 bases and J shed 7 bases, with 11 bases lying between them. Germline lookup yields CDR1 MGHDK and CDR2 SYGVNS. The CDR3 is made up of 13 amino acids. This CDR3 is CASSVGDRNEQFF. The CDR3 DNA reads TGTGCCAGCAGTGTAGGAGACAGGAATGAGCAGTTCTTC.

This chain joins TRBV28 and TRBJ1-3; D remains ambiguous. The CDR3 spans 15 residues. CDR1 is MDHEN, CDR2 SYDVKM, per germline. V lost 3 bases and J lost 0, with 9 bases in between. DNA of the CDR3: TGTGCCAGCAGTTTTGTGTCCCTCTCTGGAAACACCATATATTTT. Amino acid sequence: CASSFVSLSGNTIYF.

This clone was counted once. The chain recombines TRBV7-9 with TRBJ2-1; 10 bases map to TRBD2. The length of the CDR3 is 16 residues. Per the germline V gene, CDR1 is SEHNR and CDR2 is FQNEAQ (reference sequence). V dropped 5 bases and J dropped 10; count of bases not matched to a gene: 14. The CDR3 protein is CASSVGLAGAPKEQFF. CDR3 in DNA: TGTGCCAGCAGCGTAGGGCTAGCGGGGGCACCGAAGGAGCAGTTCTTC.